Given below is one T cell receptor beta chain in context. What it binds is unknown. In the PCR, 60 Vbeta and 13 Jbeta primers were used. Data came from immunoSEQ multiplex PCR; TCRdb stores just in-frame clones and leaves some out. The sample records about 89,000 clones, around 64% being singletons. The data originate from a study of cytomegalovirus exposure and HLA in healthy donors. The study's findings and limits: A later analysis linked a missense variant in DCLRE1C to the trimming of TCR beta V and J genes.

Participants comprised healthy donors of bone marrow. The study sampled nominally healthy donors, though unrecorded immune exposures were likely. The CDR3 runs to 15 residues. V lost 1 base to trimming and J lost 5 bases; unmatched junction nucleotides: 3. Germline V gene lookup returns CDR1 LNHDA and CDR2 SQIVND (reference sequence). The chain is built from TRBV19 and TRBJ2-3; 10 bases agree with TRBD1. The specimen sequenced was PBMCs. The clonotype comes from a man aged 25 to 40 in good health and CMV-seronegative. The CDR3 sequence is CASSIGGTGVDTQYF. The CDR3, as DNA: TGTGCCAGTAGTATAGGGGGGACAGGGGTAGATACGCAGTATTTT.